Below are 32 T cell receptor beta chains sequenced from a single sample in a study of T cell clusters in autoimmune cytopenias. Some 38,000 genome equivalents of blood DNA were amplified for TRB. Multiplex touch-down PCR amplified TRB using TRB-A and TRB-B pools in one tube. TCRdb re-called the multiplex PCR reads, yielding one record per CDR3 amino acid sequence without DNA. The ten top clones account for 7.6%, within a sample of thousands of distinct CDR3 sequences. Separately, the same data were catalogued under a study of T cell repertoires in aging, cancer and after chemotherapy.

The sample consisted of peripheral blood. The source of these receptors is a human donor in good health.

Frequency places this clonotype as medium-sized (0.01 to 0.1%). CDR3 loop: CASSNLATSYNEQFF. The chain carries TRBV19 and TRBJ2-1. The germline V gene has CDR1 LNHDA and CDR2 SQIVND (reference sequence). This CDR3 is 15 amino acids long.

By frequency, this clonotype registers medium-sized. The chain is built from TRBV15 and TRBJ2-1. This CDR3 has 16 amino acids. CDR1 and CDR2 (germline): LNHNV, YYDKDF (reference sequence). CDR3: CATSLATDFSYNEQFF.

Judged by frequency, this clonotype is medium-sized. The V gene is TRBV19, the J gene TRBJ1-2; the TCRdb D gene call, TRBD1, has no DNA to confirm it. The CDR3 covers 12 residues. CDR1 is LNHDA, CDR2 SQIVND, per germline (reference sequence). The CDR3 loop reads CASSLRDNPYTF.

This clonotype is deemed medium-sized by its frequency. This rearrangement joins TRBV7-2 to TRBJ2-5; TCRdb selects TRBD1, and the lack of DNA leaves this call unchecked. Germline V gives CDR1 SGHTA, CDR2 FQGNSA. This CDR3 comprises 15 residues. The CDR3: CASSSHPGGPETQYF.

This clonotype counts as medium-sized (0.01 to 0.1%) by frequency. The rearrangement uses TRBV30 and TRBJ1-1; TCRdb picks TRBD1, but there is no DNA to check that call. Germline V gene sequence: CDR1 GTSNPN, CDR2 SVGIG (reference sequence). The length of the CDR3 is 13 residues. Here the CDR3 reads CAWSRKGQTEAFF.

This clonotype shows up as medium-sized by frequency. This chain links TRBV30 with TRBJ1-4. The CDR3 sequence is 13 residues long. The V gene's germline CDR1 is GTSNPN and CDR2 SVGIG (reference sequence). The CDR3 sequence: CAWRPHLMRKLFF. The whole variable domain, remainder taken from reference TRBV30 and TRBJ1-4, is SQTIHQWPATLVQPVGSPLSLECTVEGTSNPNLYWYRQAAGRGLQLLFYSVGIGQISSEVPQNLSASRPQDRQFILSSKKLLLSDSGFYLCAWRPHLMRKLFFGSGTQLSVL.

The rearrangement uses TRBV5-1 and TRBJ2-3; TCRdb selects TRBD2, and the lack of DNA leaves this call unchecked. Germline V gene sequence: CDR1 SGHRS, CDR2 YFSETQ. The CDR3 is 15 residues long. CDR3 amino acids: CASSLGDYSTDTQYF.

The CDR3 loop reads CSARDSMTGVEQYF. The J gene is TRBJ2-7, the V gene TRBV20-1; TCRdb's D call of TRBD1 is untestable without DNA. Germline values: CDR1 DFQATT, CDR2 SNEGSKA (reference sequence). This CDR3 spans 14 amino acids.

The chain carries TRBV20-1 and TRBJ2-1; without DNA, the TCRdb call of TRBD2 cannot be checked. The CDR3 has 15 amino acids. Germline CDR1 reads DFQATT; CDR2 reads SNEGSKA (reference sequence). CDR3 loop: CSARSVSGSLNEQFF.

The chain is built from TRBV5-1 and TRBJ2-1; the D call from TCRdb, TRBD2, cannot be confirmed without DNA. The CDR3 extends over 15 amino acids. Germline CDR1 reads SGHRS; CDR2 reads YFSETQ. The CDR3 spells CASSLAAASYNEQFF.

V gene TRBV7-9 combines with J gene TRBJ2-1; checking the TCRdb D call of TRBD1 is not possible without DNA. The germline CDR1 and CDR2 sequences are SEHNR and FQNEAQ (reference sequence). The CDR3 runs to 13 residues. This CDR3 is CASSPLSGGRQFF. Full variable domain (outside the CDR3, taken from reference TRBV7-9 and TRBJ2-1): DTGVSQNPRHKITKRGQNVTFRCDPISEHNRLYWYRQTLGQGPEFLTYFQNEAQLEKSRLLSDRFSAERPKGSFSTLEIQRTEQGDSAMYLCASSPLSGGRQFFGPGTRLTVL.

This clonotype shows up as medium-sized by frequency. V usage is TRBV7-6 and J usage is TRBJ2-7; checking the TCRdb D call of TRBD1 is not possible without DNA. Germline V gene data show CDR1 as SGHVS and CDR2 as FNYEAQ. There are 13 residues in the CDR3. The CDR3 here is CASSLGQDYEQYF. Variable domain in full (rest from reference TRBV7-6 and TRBJ2-7): GAGVSQSPRYKVTKRGQDVALRCDPISGHVSLYWYRQALGQGPEFLTYFNYEAQQDKSGLPNDRFSAERPEGSISTLTIQRTEQRDSAMYRCASSLGQDYEQYFGPGTRLTVT.

This clonotype is identified as medium-sized from frequency. The V gene is TRBV18, the J gene TRBJ1-5; TCRdb selects TRBD1, and the lack of DNA leaves this call unchecked. Germline V lookup: CDR1 KGHSH, CDR2 LQKENI. This CDR3 region has 14 residues. CDR3 sequence: CASSGQGGNQPQHF. Filled out from reference TRBV18 and TRBJ1-5, the complete variable domain reads NAGVMQNPRHLVRRRGQEARLRCSPMKGHSHVYWYRQLPEEGLKFMVYLQKENIIDESGMPKERFSAEFPKEGPSILRIQQVVRGDSAAYFCASSGQGGNQPQHFGDGTRLSIL.

The V and J genes are TRBV6-1 and TRBJ1-1; TCRdb reports TRBD1, a call that lacks DNA to check it against. CDR1 is MNHNS and CDR2 is SASEGT in the germline V gene. The CDR3 runs to 12 residues. Here the CDR3 reads CASSAPGQGAFF.

This clonotype is labeled medium-sized based on frequency. The chain carries TRBV29-1 and TRBJ1-5; TCRdb reports TRBD1, a call that lacks DNA to check it against. From germline, CDR1 is SQVTM and CDR2 ANQGSEA. This CDR3 spans 14 amino acids. CDR3 in amino acids: CSVNSGTSNQPQHF. Full variable domain (remainder filled in from reference TRBV29-1 and TRBJ1-5): SAVISQKPSRDICQRGTSLTIQCQVDSQVTMMFWYRQQPGQSLTLIATANQGSEATYESGFVIDKFPISRPNLTFSTLTVSNMSPEDSSIYLCSVNSGTSNQPQHFGDGTRLSIL.

The J gene is TRBJ2-2, the V gene TRBV20-1; there is no DNA to check the TCRdb D call of TRBD1. The CDR3 contains 16 residues. Germline V gene data show CDR1 as DFQATT and CDR2 as SNEGSKA (reference sequence). This CDR3 is CSARPMVGGNTGELFF.

The chain carries TRBV30 and TRBJ1-2. Germline CDR1 is GTSNPN and CDR2 is SVGIG (reference sequence). The CDR3 sequence is 15 residues long. The CDR3 loop is CTSSIGGDWAYGYTF. The whole variable domain, filled in from reference TRBV30 and TRBJ1-2, reads SQTIHQWPATLVQPVGSPLSLECTVEGTSNPNLYWYRQAAGRGLQLLFYSVGIGQISSEVPQNLSASRPQDRQFILSSKKLLLSDSGFYLCTSSIGGDWAYGYTFGSGTRLTVV.

V and J are TRBV11-1 and TRBJ1-2. Germline lookup yields CDR1 SGHAT and CDR2 FQDESV (reference sequence). The CDR3 spans 14 residues. The CDR3 protein is CASSLVEHIYGYTF.

V gene TRBV6-6 combines with J gene TRBJ1-2; the D call from TCRdb, TRBD1, cannot be confirmed without DNA. This CDR3 has 17 residues. Germline lookup yields CDR1 MNHNY and CDR2 SVGAGI (reference sequence). CDR3 amino acids: CASSGTDKSQTNYGYTF.

Measured by frequency, this clonotype is medium-sized. The genes are TRBV6-1 and TRBJ2-1; absent DNA, TCRdb's TRBD2 call cannot be checked. The CDR3 has 14 amino acids. Germline lookup yields CDR1 MNHNS and CDR2 SASEGT. The CDR3 spells CASSEGDYSNEQFF.

The chain couples TRBV5-1 to TRBJ1-2; the TCRdb call, TRBD1, lacks DNA for checking. Germline loops: CDR1 SGHRS, CDR2 YFSETQ. The CDR3 loop spans 15 amino acids. CDR3 amino acids: CASSLVGGGGYGYTF.

CDR3 in amino acids: CASSLVRGVADTQYF. J is TRBJ2-3 and V is TRBV7-2; there is no DNA to check the TCRdb D call of TRBD1. Germline assignment: CDR1 SGHTA and CDR2 FQGNSA. The CDR3 loop spans 15 amino acids.

Frequency places this clonotype as medium-sized (0.01 to 0.1%). The rearrangement joins TRBV6-1 to TRBJ2-7; TCRdb gives TRBD2 as the D gene, but with no DNA this cannot be confirmed. The germline gives CDR1 MNHNS, CDR2 SASEGT. There are 15 residues in the CDR3. The CDR3 loop is CAIAYDAGGSYEQYF.

This clonotype is deemed medium-sized by its frequency. V is TRBV27 and J is TRBJ1-2. The CDR3 loop spans 13 amino acids. The germline gives CDR1 MNHEY, CDR2 SMNVEV (reference sequence). CDR3 sequence reads: CASSNGAYYGYTF.

The gene calls are TRBV14 and TRBJ1-1; absent DNA, TCRdb's TRBD1 call cannot be checked. CDR3 length equals 14 residues. Germline assignment: CDR1 SGHDN and CDR2 FVKESK. This CDR3 reads CASSLTGGHTEAFF.

This sequence joins TRBV20-1 and TRBJ1-1. The V gene's germline CDR1 is DFQATT and CDR2 SNEGSKA (reference sequence). This CDR3 has 15 residues. CDR3: CSARPPGLSPRGAFF.

This sequence joins TRBV28 and TRBJ1-2; TCRdb reports TRBD1, a call that lacks DNA to check it against. Germline V gene lookup returns CDR1 MDHEN and CDR2 SYDVKM. This CDR3 contains 14 residues. The CDR3: CASSPRKSVFGYTF.

This clonotype is identified as medium-sized from frequency. The rearrangement uses TRBV19 and TRBJ2-7; the TRBD1 assignment by TCRdb is unverifiable without DNA. The CDR3 extends over 12 amino acids. The germline CDR1 and CDR2 sequences are LNHDA and SQIVND (reference sequence). The CDR3 loop reads CATTGGNYEQYF. The variable domain in full, with the rest retrieved from reference TRBV19 and TRBJ2-7, is DGGITQSPKYLFRKEGQNVTLSCEQNLNHDAMYWYRQDPGQGLRLIYYSQIVNDFQKGDIAEGYSVSREKKESFPLTVTSAQKNPTAFYLCATTGGNYEQYFGPGTRLTVT.

The chain employs TRBV7-2 and TRBJ1-2; TCRdb's D call of TRBD1 is untestable without DNA. CDR3 length equals 12 residues. Germline V gene data show CDR1 as SGHTA and CDR2 as FQGNSA. This chain's CDR3 is CASSPGGGGYTF.

The chain's CDR3 is CASTMGGGEQYF. The chain links TRBV12-3 or TRBV12-4 to TRBJ2-7; TCRdb picks TRBD1, but there is no DNA to check that call. The CDR3 extends over 12 amino acids.

This clonotype counts as medium-sized by frequency. The gene calls are TRBV12-3 or TRBV12-4 and TRBJ1-6; TCRdb designates TRBD1, a call that cannot be tested without DNA. This CDR3 has 16 amino acids. CDR3 loop: CASSFPAWGADSPLHF.

This clonotype ranks as medium-sized in terms of frequency. This sequence joins TRBV11-1 and TRBJ1-6. The CDR3 is 15 residues long. The germline gives CDR1 SGHAT, CDR2 FQDESV (reference sequence). The CDR3 protein is CASSLGGPPGTPLHF.